Listed below are T cell receptor beta chains from one sample, sequenced in a study of blood T cell repertoires in COVID-19. Produced via immunoSEQ multiplex PCR; TCRdb's table is partial and in-frame only. Among 430,000 or so clones listed, 70% to 90% were seen once. Sequenced sample: peripheral blood. These receptor sequences come from a man between 18 and 29 years old with COVID-19, enrolled during active disease. Each CDR3 is given with its conserved first and last residue. The D gene is left open where the match is weak. Clone size appears in some rows only: once, few, many, or a class for an expanded clone.

>-|TRBJ2-7|TRBV6-1|-
CASSGHRYSGVYEQYF
TGTGCCAGCAGTGGACACCGCTACTCGGGAGTCTACGAGCAGTACTTC
>-|TRBJ1-2|TRBV27|-
CASSLDSNGNYGYTF
TGTGCCAGCAGTTTGGACAGTAATGGAAACTATGGCTACACCTTC
>-|TRBJ2-1|TRBV9|-
CASTPTRIGNEQFF
TGTGCCAGCACCCCGACCAGGATCGGCAATGAGCAGTTCTTC
>-|TRBJ1-6|TRBV2|-
CAGLRSANSPLHF
TGTGCCGGCTTGAGGTCAGCTAATTCACCCCTCCACTTT
>TRBD2|TRBJ2-3|TRBV5-4|-
CATGNLAGGTDTQYF
TGTGCCACCGGAAATTTAGCGGGAGGCACAGATACGCAGTATTTT
>-|TRBJ1-2|TRBV6-5|few
CASSYSIGGELWDYTF
TGTGCCAGCAGTTACTCGATTGGAGGGGAACTATGGGACTACACCTTC
>TRBD1|TRBJ2-5|TRBV5-1|-
CASRRTGGYQETQYF
TGCGCCAGCAGACGGACAGGGGGGTACCAAGAGACCCAGTACTTC
>TRBD1|TRBJ2-3|TRBV25-1|-
CASSDPGQGGNTQYF
TGTGCCAGCAGTGATCCGGGACAGGGGGGGAATACGCAGTATTTT
>-|TRBJ1-1|TRBV19|-
CAVLSGNTEAFF
TGTGCCGTCCTTTCGGGAAACACTGAAGCTTTCTTT
>-|TRBJ2-7|TRBV27|once
CASSTQAPSYEQYF
TGTGCCAGCAGTACACAGGCTCCCTCCTACGAGCAGTACTTC
>TRBD1|TRBJ2-1|TRBV5-4|-
CASSGRDRGANEQFF
TGTGCCAGCAGCGGCCGGGACAGGGGCGCCAATGAGCAGTTCTTC
>-|TRBJ1-2|TRBV6-1|-
CASSEWGSEYGYTF
TGTGCCAGCAGTGAATGGGGCAGCGAATATGGCTACACCTTC
>TRBD1|TRBJ2-3|TRBV7-3|-
CASSLTTGTGGNTQYF
TGTGCCAGCAGCTTAACGACCGGGACAGGGGGAAATACGCAGTATTTT
>-|TRBJ2-1|TRBV7-9|-
CASSLTGYNEQFF
TGTGCCAGCAGCTTGACAGGCTACAATGAGCAGTTCTTC
>-|TRBJ2-1|TRBV5-4|-
CASTGRQGPINNEQFF
TGTGCCAGCACCGGACGCCAGGGTCCGATAAACAATGAGCAGTTCTTC
>-|TRBJ2-3|TRBV5-3|-
CARSLTGVTDTQYF
TGTGCCAGAAGCTTGACGGGGGTGACAGATACGCAGTATTTT
>TRBD1|TRBJ1-1|TRBV5-4|-
CASSLRGREEAFF
TGTGCCAGCAGCTTAAGGGGGCGCGAAGAAGCTTTCTTT
>TRBD2|TRBJ2-7|TRBV18|-
CASSPRGTSGSYEQYF
TGTGCCAGCTCACCACGGGGGACTAGCGGGAGCTACGAGCAGTACTTC
>-|TRBJ1-6|TRBV7-3|-
CASSSLGGRNSPLHF
TGTGCCAGCAGCTCCCTGGGGGGGAGGAATTCACCCCTCCACTTT
>TRBD2|TRBJ2-1|TRBV3-1/TRBV3-2|-
CASSQPTGTSGGSSYNEQFF
TGTGCCAGCAGCCAACCCACCGGGACTAGCGGGGGGAGCTCCTACAATGAGCAGTTCTTC
>-|TRBJ2-1|TRBV5-8|-
CATRQQGRSGNEQFF
TGTGCCACCCGGCAACAGGGAAGATCGGGGAATGAGCAGTTCTTC
>-|TRBJ1-2|TRBV4-2|-
CASRNIGGRQDYGYTF
TGTGCCAGCAGAAACATTGGAGGGAGGCAGGACTATGGCTACACCTTC
>TRBD1|TRBJ2-7|TRBV19|-
CASSRDSPPGYEQYF
TGTGCCAGTAGCCGGGACAGTCCTCCGGGCTACGAGCAGTACTTC
>TRBD1|TRBJ1-2|TRBV18|-
CASSPPTGGSAPYGYTF
TGTGCCAGCTCACCCCCAACAGGGGGTTCGGCCCCCTATGGCTACACCTTC
>-|TRBJ2-1|TRBV10-1|-
CASSGGTGTYNEQFF
TGCGCCAGCAGTGGGGGAACAGGGACCTACAATGAGCAGTTCTTC
>TRBD1|TRBJ2-2|TRBV13|-
CASSLGLGGISGELFF
TGTGCCAGCAGCTTAGGCCTAGGGGGCATATCCGGGGAGCTGTTTTTT
>TRBD1|TRBJ2-7|TRBV2|-
CASRKGQGTEQYF
TGTGCCAGCAGGAAGGGACAGGGGACCGAGCAGTACTTC
>TRBD1|TRBJ2-1|TRBV2|-
CASSGGDRVDEQFF
TGTGCCAGCAGTGGGGGGGACAGGGTGGATGAGCAGTTCTTC
>TRBD1|TRBJ2-7|TRBV11-3|-
CASRLDRGVGEQYF
TGTGCCAGCAGATTGGACAGGGGGGTCGGCGAGCAGTACTTC
>TRBD2|TRBJ2-3|TRBV10-3|-
CAISVLLLAGGEDTQYF
TGTGCCATCAGTGTGTTGCTCTTAGCGGGAGGCGAGGATACGCAGTATTTT
>TRBD2|TRBJ2-3|TRBV9|-
CASSEAGGLDTQYF
TGTGCCAGCAGCGAAGCGGGGGGGCTTGATACGCAGTATTTT
>TRBD1|TRBJ2-7|TRBV6-5|-
CASSYPTGGGYEQYF
TGTGCCAGCAGTTACCCGACAGGGGGAGGATACGAGCAGTACTTC
>TRBD1|TRBJ2-7|TRBV11-3|-
CASSLGAGTGGVIVEQYF
TGTGCCAGCAGCTTAGGAGCTGGGACAGGGGGCGTAATCGTCGAGCAGTACTTC
>-|TRBJ1-1|TRBV3-1/TRBV3-2|-
CASRGGSEAFF
TGTGCCAGCAGGGGCGGGTCTGAAGCTTTCTTT
>-|TRBJ1-2|TRBV6-1|-
CASSEIWQGINYGYTF
TGTGCCAGCAGTGAAATTTGGCAGGGAATCAACTATGGCTACACCTTC
>-|TRBJ1-1|TRBV12-3/TRBV12-4|-
CASSWAPNTEAFF
TGTGCCAGCAGTTGGGCCCCGAACACTGAAGCTTTCTTT
>TRBD2|TRBJ2-3|TRBV6-6|-
CASSYSREGLSDTQYF
TGTGCCAGCAGTTACTCGCGGGAGGGCCTTTCAGATACGCAGTATTTT
>-|TRBJ1-4|TRBV18|-
CASSPPNPGNEKLFF
TGTGCCAGCTCACCACCGAATCCGGGTAATGAAAAACTGTTTTTT
>TRBD1|TRBJ1-2|TRBV27|-
CASSLDRGHYGYTF
TGTGCCAGCAGTTTAGACAGGGGCCACTATGGCTACACCTTC
>TRBD1|TRBJ2-2|TRBV24-1|-
CATKGQGPGELFF
TGTGCCACCAAGGGACAGGGGCCCGGGGAGCTGTTTTTT
>-|TRBJ2-3|TRBV7-5|-
CVRSQKSGGLQLSSTDTQYF
TGTGTCAGAAGCCAAAAAAGCGGGGGGCTCCAACTCTCTAGCACAGATACGCAGTATTTT
>TRBD1|TRBJ2-7|TRBV6-5|few
CASSTRGQGQYEQYF
TGTGCCAGCAGTACCAGGGGACAGGGACAATACGAGCAGTACTTC
>TRBD1|TRBJ1-3|TRBV13|-
CASSLTTGPGNTIYF
TGTGCCAGCAGTCTAACGACAGGGCCTGGAAACACCATATATTTT
>TRBD2|TRBJ2-1|TRBV7-8|-
CASSLDQRGGDEQFF
TGTGCCAGCAGCTTAGACCAGCGGGGGGGTGATGAGCAGTTCTTC
>-|TRBJ2-1|TRBV19|-
CASSPSVSSYNEQFF
TGTGCCAGTAGTCCTTCAGTAAGCTCCTACAATGAGCAGTTCTTC
>-|TRBJ1-2|TRBV10-3|-
CAISESRTAAYGYTF
TGTGCCATCAGTGAGTCCCGGACAGCCGCCTATGGCTACACCTTC
>-|TRBJ2-7|TRBV3-1/TRBV3-2|-
CASSQDPGGTYEQYF
TGTGCCAGCAGCCAAGATCCTGGGGGCACCTACGAGCAGTACTTC